This TCR beta chain was documented in a study of response to subunit inactivated influenza vaccine. Findings and limits, study-wide: It was the authors' suggestion that each seasonal influenza vaccination recruits few new T cells.

This clonotype was seen a few times. Its antigen is still unknown. TCRdb reanalysed the RT-PCR reads using MiXCR and keeps one entry per CDR3 protein. The sample consists of 600,000 to 850,000 distinct CDR3 sequences, 11% to 15% of them appearing once. V was trimmed by 5 bases and J by 0 bases, leaving 11 bases between them. The CDR3 is 14 residues long. J is TRBJ2-7 and V is TRBV12-3 or TRBV12-4; D unclear. The sample consisted of PBMCs from blood, taken 14 to 15 days before vaccination. This clonotype originated in a man aged 50-59 years who received an inactivated influenza vaccine. This CDR3 is CASSPNRFSYEQYF. CDR3 bases: TGTGCCAGCAGTCCCAACCGATTCTCCTACGAGCAGTACTTC.